Following are 30 T cell receptor beta chains from one sample sequenced in a study of control samples from healthy donors and cancer patients. The table came from immunoSEQ multiplex PCR; TCRdb's copy has only in-frame clones and leaves some out. Counted here are just over 80,000 clones, 89% occurring once; the ten biggest clones make up around 5.4%. The specimen sequenced was blood. Source of these receptors: a man between 45 and 60 years old in good health.

This chain links TRBV6-5 with TRBJ2-5, with D possibly matching TRBD1 (6 bases). The CDR3 loop spans 13 amino acids. The V gene's germline CDR1 is MNHEY and CDR2 SVGAGI. The V and J ends lost 8 bases and 1 base respectively, with 11 bases between them. The CDR3 here is CASHPGAQETQYF. CDR3 DNA: TGTGCCAGCCATCCAGGGGCCCAAGAGACCCAGTACTTC.

This clone occurred once. The J gene is TRBJ2-6, the V gene TRBV7-3, with 10 nucleotides matching TRBD1. The CDR3 loop spans 19 amino acids. V was clipped by 1 base and J by 0 bases; unmatched bases: 6. The germline CDR1 and CDR2 sequences are SGHTA and FQGTGA. The CDR3 is CASSLRGTGETSGANVLTF. The DNA of the CDR3 is TGTGCCAGCAGCTTAAGAGGGACAGGGGAAACCTCTGGGGCCAACGTCCTGACTTTC.

The V call is TRBV7-3, the J call TRBJ2-3; no clear D. The length of the CDR3 is 11 residues. V was clipped by 0 bases and J by 6 bases, with 1 base between them. Per germline, CDR1 SGHTA and CDR2 FQGTGA. The CDR3 DNA follows: TGTGCCAGCAGCTTAACGGATACGCAGTATTTT. Translation: CASSLTDTQYF.

The chain uses TRBV18 and TRBJ1-2; D possibly corresponds to TRBD1 (5 bases). The CDR3 consists of 14 residues. V lost 4 bases, J lost 0 bases, and 9 bases lay in between. Germline V lookup: CDR1 KGHSH, CDR2 LQKENI. The CDR3 DNA reads TGTGCCAGCTCACGGGGGGACGCTAACTATGGCTACACCTTC. Translating it yields CASSRGDANYGYTF.

V is TRBV14 and J is TRBJ2-1, with D possibly TRBD2 on 6 matching bases. Germline V lookup: CDR1 SGHDN, CDR2 FVKESK. The V end was cut by 1 base, the J end by 5 bases, with 6 bases between. The CDR3 is made up of 13 amino acids. CDR3 nucleotides: TGTGCCAGCAGCCAAGGCGGGAACAATGAGCAGTTCTTC. This gives the protein CASSQGGNNEQFF.

The chain carries TRBV9 and TRBJ2-4; D is possibly TRBD1 (7 bases). The CDR3 extends over 16 amino acids. Germline loops: CDR1 SGDLS, CDR2 YYNGEE. V was trimmed by 4 bases and J by 7 bases, leaving 21 bases between them. The CDR3 loop is CASSINQGGLGNIQYF. Here the CDR3 DNA reads TGTGCCAGCAGCATCAATCAGGGGGGCCTTGGGAACATTCAGTACTTC. Full variable domain (rest looked up from reference TRBV9 and TRBJ2-4): DSGVTQTPKHLITATGQRVTLRCSPRSGDLSVYWYQQSLDQGLQFLIQYYNGEERAKGNILERFSAQQFPDLHSELNLSSLELGDSALYFCASSINQGGLGNIQYFGAGTRLSVL.

The J gene is TRBJ2-3, the V gene TRBV7-9; 7 bases fit TRBD2. CDR3 length: 17 amino acids. Germline CDR1 is SEHNR and CDR2 is FQNEAQ (reference sequence). With 3 bases clipped from V and 1 base from J, the junction kept 10 bases outside the gene matches. CDR3 region: CASSFLLGLEGTDTQYF. In nucleotides, the CDR3 is TGTGCCAGCAGCTTTCTACTAGGACTAGAAGGCACAGATACGCAGTATTTT.

This clone was seen once. The chain links TRBV6-5 to TRBJ1-6; D is ambiguous. The germline V gene encodes CDR1 MNHEY and CDR2 SVGAGI. Trimming took off 7 bases at V and 6 bases at J, with 10 bases between the two ends. The CDR3 length is 13 residues. This CDR3 reads CASNLGLNSPLHF. The DNA of the CDR3 is TGTGCCAGCAATTTAGGTCTTAATTCACCCCTCCACTTT.

The chain recombines TRBV5-6 with TRBJ2-1; tentatively, D is TRBD1 (5 bases). This CDR3 is 14 amino acids long. CDR1 is SGHDT, CDR2 YYEEEE, per germline. Trimming took off 2 bases at V and 9 bases at J, with 15 bases between the two ends. DNA for the CDR3: TGTGCCAGCAGCTTATACTCAATTAGGGGTGAGCAGTTCTTC. The encoded protein is CASSLYSIRGEQFF.

The chain employs TRBV7-3 and TRBJ1-6, with 8 bases identical to TRBD1. CDR1 and CDR2 (germline): SGHTA, FQGTGA. V trimming: 6 bases; J trimming: 3 bases; junction bases outside the gene matches: 4. CDR3 length: 15 residues. The CDR3 is CASSPGGGYNSPLHF. CDR3 DNA sequence: TGTGCCAGCAGTCCAGGGGGCGGCTATAATTCACCCCTCCACTTT.

In its sample, this clone was seen once. As DNA, the CDR3 is TGTGCCAGCTCACCCGGGACAGGTCAACAGACCCAGTACTTC. Encoded protein: CASSPGTGQQTQYF. The rearrangement links TRBV18 to TRBJ2-5; 8 bases map to TRBD1. This CDR3 contains 14 residues. The V gene end was trimmed by 3 bases and the J gene end by 6 bases; junction bases not matched to a gene: 6. Germline loops: CDR1 KGHSH, CDR2 LQKENI.

V is TRBV27 and J is TRBJ2-7, with D possibly matching TRBD1 (5 bases). The CDR3 spans 13 residues. Trimming pared 5 bases from V and 0 bases from J, leaving 8 bases between. From germline, CDR1 is MNHEY and CDR2 SMNVEV (reference sequence). DNA for the CDR3: TGTGCCAGCAGTGACAGCAGCTCCTACGAGCAGTACTTC. As protein: CASSDSSSYEQYF.

The chain uses TRBV21-1 and TRBJ2-1; TRBD1 is the table's D call, not checked against the DNA. TRBV21-1 is noted as a pseudogene. The CDR3 length is 15 residues. The DNA for the CDR3 is TGTGCCAGCAGGACCCCGGGACAGGGGTTTTATGAGCAGTTCTTC. This codes for CASRTPGQGFYEQFF.

V and J are TRBV2 and TRBJ1-4, with TRBD1 identical over 9 bases. Trimming at V came to 6 bases and at J to 7 bases, leaving 9 bases not matched to a gene. CDR1 is SNHLY, CDR2 FYNNEI, per germline. The CDR3 runs 15 residues. The CDR3 protein is CASRTTGTGREKLFF. The CDR3 DNA sequence: TGTGCCAGCAGGACCACCGGGACAGGGCGTGAAAAACTGTTTTTT.

CDR3 residues: CASSLAVIQVSGNTIYF. DNA for the CDR3: TGTGCCAGCAGCTTAGCGGTCATACAGGTCTCTGGAAACACCATATATTTT. V and J are TRBV7-8 and TRBJ1-3; perhaps TRBD1 as D (5 bases). Germline CDR1 is SGHVS and CDR2 is FQNEAQ. This CDR3 region has 17 residues. V was clipped by 0 bases and J by 0 bases, with 12 bases between them.

The count of this clone is one. The chain joins TRBV5-8 to TRBJ2-3; 14 nucleotides line up with TRBD2. Germline V lookup: CDR1 SGHTS, CDR2 YDEGEE. The CDR3 sequence is 16 residues long. V lost 4 bases, J lost 1 base, and 2 bases stayed unmatched. CDR3 nucleotide sequence: TGTGCCAGCAGCCGGGGACTAGCGGGGGGCACAGATACGCAGTATTTT. Residues: CASSRGLAGGTDTQYF.

The chain uses TRBV5-1 and TRBJ2-3, with 11 bases fitting TRBD2. The V gene's germline CDR1 is SGHRS and CDR2 YFSETQ. The ends lost 4 bases at V and 5 bases at J; junction bases unmatched: 9. The CDR3 has 16 amino acids. DNA for the CDR3: TGCGCCAGCAGCCCCATACTAGCGGGGGAAGGAGATACGCAGTATTTT. This codes for CASSPILAGEGDTQYF.

This chain connects TRBV5-4 to TRBJ2-2; 7 bases agree with TRBD2. The germline V gene encodes CDR1 SGHNT and CDR2 YYREEE (reference sequence). The V segment lost 0 bases and the J segment 2 bases; nucleotides outside the gene matches: 10. The CDR3 contains 18 residues. In nucleotides, the CDR3 is TGTGCCAGCAGCTTGGGGCCAGGGTCTAGCGGAAACACCGGGGAGCTGTTTTTT. As protein: CASSLGPGSSGNTGELFF.

This chain links TRBV9 with TRBJ1-4, with D unclear. CDR3 length equals 14 residues. Trimming removed 1 base from V and 0 bases from J, with 4 bases in between. Germline CDR1 and CDR2: SGDLS and YYNGEE. The CDR3 DNA sequence: TGTGCCAGCAGCGTAACTCCAACTAATGAAAAACTGTTTTTT. This sequence encodes CASSVTPTNEKLFF.

This chain uses TRBV6-5 with TRBJ1-1; D is undetermined. V was trimmed by 5 bases and J by 5 bases, leaving 6 bases between them. The germline CDR1 and CDR2 sequences are MNHEY and SVGAGI. The CDR3 sequence is 11 residues long. CDR3 loop: CASSTYTEAFF. In nucleotides, the CDR3 is TGTGCCAGCAGTACTTATACTGAAGCTTTCTTT.

The CDR3 coding sequence is TGTGCCAGCTCACCATACAGGGGGCCTAACTATGGCTACACCTTC. This codes for CASSPYRGPNYGYTF. The gene calls are TRBV18 and TRBJ1-2; 9 bases match TRBD1. Germline V gene lookup returns CDR1 KGHSH and CDR2 LQKENI. This CDR3 is built from 15 residues. V was clipped by 2 bases and J by 0 bases; unmatched bases: 1.

V and J are TRBV10-3 and TRBJ1-1, with D possibly TRBD1 on 6 matching bases. The V end was cut by 0 bases, the J end by 3 bases, with 11 bases between. This CDR3 has 15 residues. CDR1 ENHRY and CDR2 SYGVKD come from the germline V gene. The CDR3 is CAISESGDKDTEAFF. The DNA for the CDR3 is TGTGCCATCAGTGAGTCGGGGGACAAGGACACTGAAGCTTTCTTT.

The gene calls are TRBV7-9 and TRBJ2-2; maybe TRBD1 (6 bases). This CDR3 contains 16 residues. Looked up from germline, CDR1 is SEHNR and CDR2 is FQNEAQ (reference sequence). V was trimmed by 3 bases and J by 1 base, leaving 12 bases between them. The chain's CDR3 is CASSFEGHRNTGELFF. The CDR3 bases are TGTGCCAGCAGCTTTGAGGGACACCGGAACACCGGGGAGCTGTTTTTT.

The rearrangement joins TRBV27 to TRBJ2-2, with D tentatively TRBD1 (6 bases). V lost 6 bases and J lost 6, with 14 bases in between. Germline V gene sequence: CDR1 MNHEY, CDR2 SMNVEV (reference sequence). The CDR3 consists of 14 residues. The CDR3 nucleotides read TGTGCCAGCAGAAAAGGACAGAGCTCCGGGGAGCTGTTTTTT. It specifies CASRKGQSSGELFF.

The J gene is TRBJ1-1, the V gene TRBV7-9; tentatively, D is TRBD1 (6 bases). Per the germline V gene, CDR1 is SEHNR and CDR2 is FQNEAQ (reference sequence). V lost 5 bases and J lost 5, with 15 bases in between. This CDR3 contains 14 residues. CDR3 region: CASSPNSGATEAFF. The CDR3 DNA reads as TGTGCCAGCAGCCCAAATTCAGGGGCTACTGAAGCTTTCTTT.

CDR3 sequence (DNA): TGTGCCAGCAGCCAAGTCGCGCGGGGATCCTCACCCCTCCACTTT. It specifies CASSQVARGSSPLHF. This rearrangement joins TRBV3-1 (or the pseudogene TRBV3-2) to TRBJ1-6; the D is unclear. The ends were cut back, 1 base at V and 10 bases at J, with 14 bases in the middle. The germline CDR1 and CDR2 sequences are LGHDT and YNNKEL (reference sequence). The CDR3 is 15 amino acids.

The chain joins TRBV19 to TRBJ1-1; D is perhaps TRBD1 (6 bases). The germline gives CDR1 LNHDA, CDR2 SQIVND (reference sequence). Trimming removed 0 bases at V and 8 bases at J, with 7 bases between. The CDR3 is 12 amino acids. CDR3 in amino acids: CASSIEGTEAFF. The CDR3 DNA sequence: TGTGCCAGTAGTATAGAAGGGACAGAAGCTTTCTTT.

The J gene is TRBJ2-3, the V gene TRBV7-3; no clear D. V was clipped by 5 bases and J by 0 bases, with 6 bases between them. The CDR3 is 13 amino acids. The germline gives CDR1 SGHTA, CDR2 FQGTGA. CDR3 protein: CASSISSTDTQYF. The DNA of the CDR3 is TGTGCCAGCAGCATCTCTAGCACAGATACGCAGTATTTT. The entire variable domain, with the rest obtained from reference TRBV7-3 and TRBJ2-3, is as follows: GAGVSQTPSNKVTEKGKYVELRCDPISGHTALYWYRQSLGQGPEFLIYFQGTGAADDSGLPNDRFFAVRPEGSVSTLKIQRTERGDSAVYLCASSISSTDTQYFGPGTRLTVL.

The V gene is TRBV5-5, the J gene TRBJ1-6; 7 nucleotides agree with TRBD1. Trimming took 1 base from V and 5 from J; bases not matched to a gene: 6. The CDR3 spans 16 residues. CDR1 SGHKS and CDR2 YYEKEE come from the germline V gene (reference sequence). This CDR3 reads CASSLIPGQNNSPLHF. CDR3 sequence (DNA): TGTGCCAGCAGCTTGATACCGGGACAGAATAATTCACCCCTCCACTTT.

The chain combines TRBV11-3 with TRBJ2-1; D possibly corresponds to TRBD1 (6 bases). V lost 5 bases and J 4 bases, leaving 15 bases between the germline ends. Germline loops: CDR1 SGHNT, CDR2 YENEEA. The CDR3 extends over 15 amino acids. The CDR3 DNA reads TGTGCCAGCAGCCTGCGCAGGGGCATGTACAATGAGCAGTTCTTC. This sequence encodes CASSLRRGMYNEQFF.